This T cell receptor beta chain was identified during a study of immune evolution from preneoplasia to lung adenocarcinoma. At the level of the study: HLA loss of heterozygosity: roughly 6.4% AIS, over 12% MIA, roughly 35% ADC, none AAH. Study-level findings and limits: Highest clonality occurred in KRAS-mutant, not EGFR-mutant or double wild-type, nodules. Top clone share appeared to fall from AAH through AIS, MIA, adenocarcinoma. Later-stage lesions appeared to have more T cells, more diversity, less clonality.

Sequencing used immunoSEQ multiplex PCR; TCRdb keeps in-frame clones, though not all of them. The sample lists roughly 4,200 clones, roughly 84% occurring once. Turning to this clone: Its antigen is still unknown.

Germline V gene sequence: CDR1 SGHRS, CDR2 YFSETQ. Deletions cut 4 bases from V and 1 base from J, with 12 bases between. The length of the CDR3 is 15 residues. Sequencing used FFPE minimally invasive lung adenocarcinoma tissue. This sequence originates from a person aged 65-85 years with lung adenocarcinoma. The rearrangement links TRBV5-1 to TRBJ2-1, with D maybe TRBD1 (6 bases). CDR3 region: CASSLWGQSYNEQFF. The CDR3 coding sequence is TGCGCCAGCAGCCTATGGGGGCAGTCCTACAATGAGCAGTTCTTC.